The 12 T cell receptor beta chains listed next were all sequenced from one sample in a study of coeliac disease (dated by TCRdb to between 2021 and 2023). The library was produced with the immunoSEQ multiplex PCR assay. In TCRdb, the immuneACCESS table is reduced to in-frame sequences with V and J assigned. These tables do not hold every clone; where another copy was compared, an unresolved V gene accounts for under half, and the others remain unexplained. Within this sample are around 5,000 clones, with 69% of them counted one time only. The ten most abundant clones make up over 11% of the sample. The sample consisted of lymphocytes from the gut lamina propria. The cell subset or site label for this specimen denotes: lamina propria cell (LPC) fraction of small intestinal biopsy. These TCRs come from a middle-aged woman.

The J gene is TRBJ2-6, the V gene TRBV4-3; TRBD2 is a possible D gene (5 bases). Trimming took off 4 bases at V and 0 bases at J, with 19 bases between the two ends. In germline, CDR1 is LGHNA, CDR2 YSLEER. This CDR3 comprises 19 residues. CDR3 bases: TGCGCCAGCAGCCTCGCGATTGGCGGGTGGACCTCTGGGGCCAACGTCCTGACTTTC. The encoded protein is CASSLAIGGWTSGANVLTF.

The chain uses TRBV7-2 and TRBJ2-3; D is ambiguous. This CDR3 comprises 13 residues. V was cut by 5 bases and J by 3 bases, with 9 bases left in between. Germline V lookup: CDR1 SGHTA, CDR2 FQGNSA. The CDR3 is CASSNRWTDTQYF. Here the CDR3 DNA reads TGTGCCAGCAGCAACCGGTGGACAGATACGCAGTATTTT. The variable domain in full, with the rest retrieved from reference TRBV7-2 and TRBJ2-3, is GAGVSQSPSNKVTEKGKDVELRCDPISGHTALYWYRQSLGQGLEFLIYFQGNSAPDKSGLPSDRFSAERTGGSVSTLTIQRTQQEDSAVYLCASSNRWTDTQYFGPGTRLTVL.

This chain links TRBV6-1 with TRBJ1-3; D is undetermined. CDR1 and CDR2 (germline): MNHNS, SASEGT. V lost 7 bases and J 0 bases, leaving 7 bases between the germline ends. The CDR3 is 13 amino acids. In nucleotides, the CDR3 is TGTGCCAGCACGGTTAGCTCTGGAAACACCATATATTTT. This encodes CASTVSSGNTIYF.

The gene calls are TRBV27 and TRBJ1-2; 8 bases are a match to TRBD1. The germline V gene has CDR1 MNHEY and CDR2 SMNVEV (reference sequence). The J segment lost 6 bases and the V segment lost 5 bases, leaving 8 bases of the junction unmatched. The CDR3 totals 14 residues. Here the CDR3 reads CASSATGDWNGYTF. CDR3 in DNA: TGTGCCAGCAGTGCGACAGGGGACTGGAATGGCTACACCTTC.

This clone has only one observation. V gene TRBV5-1 combines with J gene TRBJ2-1, with 8 bases aligning to TRBD2. This CDR3 has 15 residues. Per germline, CDR1 SGHRS and CDR2 YFSETQ. Trimming took 4 bases from V and 2 from J; bases not matched to a gene: 5. CDR3 region: CASSPGAGAYNEQFF. The CDR3 nucleotides read TGCGCCAGCAGCCCTGGAGCGGGAGCCTACAATGAGCAGTTCTTC.

This clone has just a few counts. The chain joins TRBV6-6 to TRBJ2-7; tentatively, D is TRBD1 (6 bases). Trimming removed 5 bases at V and 3 bases at J, with 11 bases between. The CDR3 consists of 13 residues. Germline V gene sequence: CDR1 MNHNY, CDR2 SVGAGI (reference sequence). Written as DNA, the CDR3 is TGTGCCAGCAGTAACGGACAGTTCTACGAGCAGTACTTC. This sequence encodes CASSNGQFYEQYF.

This sequence joins TRBV2 and TRBJ1-5; D may be TRBD1 (5 bases). V was clipped by 5 bases and J by 4 bases, with 12 bases between them. This CDR3 contains 14 residues. Germline lookup yields CDR1 SNHLY and CDR2 FYNNEI. The CDR3 sequence is CASSSNRYNQPQHF. CDR3 sequence (DNA): TGTGCCAGCAGTTCAAACAGGTATAATCAGCCCCAGCATTTT.

Regarding this clone: Within the sample, other DNA sequences also encode this same CDR3. V usage is TRBV28 and J usage is TRBJ2-2; 10 bases align to TRBD2. The CDR3 has 15 amino acids. The trim removed 2 bases at V and 4 bases at J, leaving 1 base unmatched. The germline V gene encodes CDR1 MDHEN and CDR2 SYDVKM. The CDR3 sequence is CASSLIAGGTGELFF. The CDR3 bases are TGTGCCAGCAGTTTAATAGCGGGAGGCACCGGGGAGCTGTTTTTT.

V usage is TRBV5-1 and J usage is TRBJ1-1, with D unclear. There are 13 residues in the CDR3. V dropped 2 bases and J dropped 6 bases, with 11 bases sitting between them. Germline V lookup: CDR1 SGHRS, CDR2 YFSETQ. The CDR3 is CASSLGGKPEAFF. The CDR3 DNA sequence: TGCGCCAGCAGCTTAGGAGGGAAACCTGAAGCTTTCTTT.

The CDR3 sequence is CAWSPPGQGAYGYTF. DNA for the CDR3: TGTGCCTGGAGTCCCCCGGGACAGGGGGCCTATGGCTACACCTTC. The rearrangement joins TRBV30 to TRBJ1-2, with 12 positions matching TRBD1. Germline V gene sequence: CDR1 GTSNPN, CDR2 SVGIG (reference sequence). Trimming at V came to 2 bases and at J to 4 bases, leaving 5 bases not matched to a gene. The CDR3 contains 15 residues.

As regards this clone: An end of the junction differs from the germline gene, which may be a read error. This chain joins TRBV5-4 and TRBJ2-2; D unclear. CDR3 length: 14 amino acids. Germline V CDR1 and CDR2: SGHNT, YYREEE (reference sequence). CDR3 sequence: CASRLDAGSGELFF. The DNA for the CDR3 is TGTGCCAGCAGATTGGATGCCGGGTCCGGGGAGCTGTTTTTT.

The chain couples TRBV5-4 to TRBJ1-1; D might be TRBD1 (5 bases). The germline V gene has CDR1 SGHNT and CDR2 YYREEE (reference sequence). The CDR3 has 14 amino acids. Trimming pared 0 bases from V and 6 bases from J, leaving 12 bases between. The DNA of the CDR3 is TGTGCCAGCAGCTTGGATAAAGGGGCTTCTGAAGCTTTCTTT. Protein product: CASSLDKGASEAFF.